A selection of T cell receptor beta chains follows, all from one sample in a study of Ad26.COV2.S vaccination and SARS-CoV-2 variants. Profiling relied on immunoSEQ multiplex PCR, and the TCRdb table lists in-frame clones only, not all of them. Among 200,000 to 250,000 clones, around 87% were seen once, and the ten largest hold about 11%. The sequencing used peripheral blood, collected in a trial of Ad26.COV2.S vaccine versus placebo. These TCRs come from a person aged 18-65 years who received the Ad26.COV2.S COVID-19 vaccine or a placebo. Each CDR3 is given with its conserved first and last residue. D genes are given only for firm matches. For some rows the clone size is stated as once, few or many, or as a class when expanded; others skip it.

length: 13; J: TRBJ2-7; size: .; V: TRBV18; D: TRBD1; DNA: TGTGCCAGCTCCCTTGACAGGGTGGACGAGCAGTACTTC; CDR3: CASSLDRVDEQYF
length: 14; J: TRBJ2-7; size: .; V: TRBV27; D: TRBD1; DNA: TGTGCCAGCAGTTTATTTCAGGGGGCCCACGAGCAGTACTTC; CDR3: CASSLFQGAHEQYF
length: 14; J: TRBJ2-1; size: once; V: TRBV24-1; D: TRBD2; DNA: TGTGCCACCAGTGAACCAGGACTAGCGTACGAGCAGTTCTTC; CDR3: CATSEPGLAYEQFF
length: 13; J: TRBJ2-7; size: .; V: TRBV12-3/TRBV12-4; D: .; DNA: TGTGCCAGCAGCCGACAGGCCTCCTACGAGCAGTACTTC; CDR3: CASSRQASYEQYF
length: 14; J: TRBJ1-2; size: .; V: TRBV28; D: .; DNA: TGTGCCAGCAGTCCCGCGGCGCGAAGCTCTGGCTACACCTTC; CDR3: CASSPAARSSGYTF
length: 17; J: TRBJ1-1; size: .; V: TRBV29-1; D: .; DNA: TGCAGCGTTGAATGGTCTCTCGGGAATACTATGAACACTGAAGCTTTCTTT; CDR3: CSVEWSLGNTMNTEAFF
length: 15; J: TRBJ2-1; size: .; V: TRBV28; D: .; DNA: TGTGCCAGCTCCAACCGGGGGTCCACCTACAATGAGCAGTTCTTC; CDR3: CASSNRGSTYNEQFF
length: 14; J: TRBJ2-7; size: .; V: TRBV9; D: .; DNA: TGTGCCAGCAGCGCCCCGGGACCACCCTACGAGCAGTACTTC; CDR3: CASSAPGPPYEQYF
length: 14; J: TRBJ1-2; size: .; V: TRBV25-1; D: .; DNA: TGTGCCAGCAGTGAATACGGCGGTGTCTATGGCTACACCTTC; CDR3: CASSEYGGVYGYTF
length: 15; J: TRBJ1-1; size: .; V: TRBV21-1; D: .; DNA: TGTGCCAGCAGCACGGGACATAATGATTCCTCTGAAGCTTTCTTT; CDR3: CASSTGHNDSSEAFF
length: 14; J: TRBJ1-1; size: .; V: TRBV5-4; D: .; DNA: TGTGCCAGCAGCTTGGCTCAGGGTAACACTGAAGCTTTCTTT; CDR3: CASSLAQGNTEAFF
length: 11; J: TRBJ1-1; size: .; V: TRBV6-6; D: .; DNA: TGTGCCAGCAGTAGGGGTGCTGAAGCTTTCTTT; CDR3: CASSRGAEAFF
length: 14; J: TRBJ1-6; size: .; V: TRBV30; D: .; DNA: TGTGCCTGGAGTGGGCAGGCCTATAATTCACCCCTCCACTTT; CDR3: CAWSGQAYNSPLHF
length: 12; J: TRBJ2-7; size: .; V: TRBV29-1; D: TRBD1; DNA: TGCAGCGGAACGGACAGGTACGACGAGCAGTACTTC; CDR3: CSGTDRYDEQYF
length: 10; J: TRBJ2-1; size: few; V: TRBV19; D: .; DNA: TGTGCCAGTGGCCCTGGGGAGCAGTTCTTC; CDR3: CASGPGEQFF
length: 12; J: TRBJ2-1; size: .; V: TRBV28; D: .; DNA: TGTGCCAGCAGTTCCACAGGGTCCGAGCAGTTCTTC; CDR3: CASSSTGSEQFF
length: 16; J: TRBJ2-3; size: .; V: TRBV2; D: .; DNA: TGTGCCAGCAGTGAAAATTCGGCAGGGGCTTATGATACGCAGTATTTT; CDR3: CASSENSAGAYDTQYF
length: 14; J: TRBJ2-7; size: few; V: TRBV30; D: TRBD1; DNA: TGTGCCTGGGAGCGGGGACAGGGTAATCACGAGCAGTACTTC; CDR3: CAWERGQGNHEQYF
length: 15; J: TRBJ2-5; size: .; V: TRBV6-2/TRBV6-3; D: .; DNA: TGTGCCAGCAGTTTTCTTTGGGGTGGGGGAGAGACCCAGTACTTC; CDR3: CASSFLWGGGETQYF
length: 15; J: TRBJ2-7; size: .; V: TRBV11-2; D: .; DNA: TGTGCCAGCAGCTTAGGGTGGGGGGCGACTTACGAGCAGTACTTC; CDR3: CASSLGWGATYEQYF
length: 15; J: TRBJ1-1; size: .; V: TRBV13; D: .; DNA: TGTGCCAGCAGCCGCCCCGGGAGGGGCTCTACTGAAGCTTTCTTT; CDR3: CASSRPGRGSTEAFF
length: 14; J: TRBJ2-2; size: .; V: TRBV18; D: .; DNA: TGTGCCAGCTCACCACTTCCAGCGGCCGGGGAGCTGTTTTTT; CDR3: CASSPLPAAGELFF
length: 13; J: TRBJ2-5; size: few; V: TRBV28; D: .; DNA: TGTGCCAGCACTCCATTGGGAGGAGAGACCCAGTACTTC; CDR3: CASTPLGGETQYF
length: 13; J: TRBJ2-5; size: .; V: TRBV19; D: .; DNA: TGTGCCAGTAGTATTGGGTCTCAAGAGACCCAGTACTTC; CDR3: CASSIGSQETQYF
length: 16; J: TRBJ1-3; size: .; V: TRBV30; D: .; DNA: TGTGCCTGGAGTGTATGGGGGCGCACCTCTGGAAACACCATATATTTT; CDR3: CAWSVWGRTSGNTIYF
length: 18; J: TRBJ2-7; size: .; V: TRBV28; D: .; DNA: TGTGCCAGCAGTTTATATCGGTTGGGCAGCGGCACCTCCTACGAGCAGTACTTC; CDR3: CASSLYRLGSGTSYEQYF
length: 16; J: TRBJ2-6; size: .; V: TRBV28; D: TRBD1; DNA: TGTGCCAGCAGCGGACAGGGCCCCTCTGGGGCCAACGTCCTGACTTTC; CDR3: CASSGQGPSGANVLTF
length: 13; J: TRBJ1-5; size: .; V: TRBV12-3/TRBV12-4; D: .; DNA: TGTGCCAGCAGTTTGGGAAGCAATCAGCCCCAGCATTTT; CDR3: CASSLGSNQPQHF
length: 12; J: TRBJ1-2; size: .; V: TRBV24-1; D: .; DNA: TGTGCCACCAGTGACGGGAACTATGGCTACACCTTC; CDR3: CATSDGNYGYTF
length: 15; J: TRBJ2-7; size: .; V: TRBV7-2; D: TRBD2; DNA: TGTGCCAGCAGTTTAGGGACTATCATCTCCTACGAGCAGTACTTC; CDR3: CASSLGTIISYEQYF
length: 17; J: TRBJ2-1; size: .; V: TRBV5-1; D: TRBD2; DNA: TGCGCCAGCAGCTTGGGCAGCGGGGGGAATCTCTACAATGAGCAGTTCTTC; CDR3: CASSLGSGGNLYNEQFF
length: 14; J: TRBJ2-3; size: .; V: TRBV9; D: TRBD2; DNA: TGTGCCAGCAGCGTAGCGGGACTAGGGTATACGCAGTATTTT; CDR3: CASSVAGLGYTQYF
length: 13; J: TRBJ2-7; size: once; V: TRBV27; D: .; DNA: TGTGCCAGCAGTTGGGGGTTGTCCTACGAGCAGTACTTC; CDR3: CASSWGLSYEQYF
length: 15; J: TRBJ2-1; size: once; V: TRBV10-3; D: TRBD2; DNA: TGTGCCATCAGGGTAGCGGGGGACCCCCACAATGAGCAGTTCTTC; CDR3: CAIRVAGDPHNEQFF
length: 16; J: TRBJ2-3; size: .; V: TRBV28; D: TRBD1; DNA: TGTGCCAGCAGTTTCCCCCAAGAGACAGGGGTGGATACGCAGTATTTT; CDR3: CASSFPQETGVDTQYF
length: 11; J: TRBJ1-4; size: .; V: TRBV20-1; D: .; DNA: TGCAGTGCTAGAGAGGGTGAAAAACTGTTTTTT; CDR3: CSAREGEKLFF
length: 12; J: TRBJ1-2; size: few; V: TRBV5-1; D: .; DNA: TGCGCCAGCAGCTTCCCGGGGGGTGGCTACACCTTC; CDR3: CASSFPGGGYTF
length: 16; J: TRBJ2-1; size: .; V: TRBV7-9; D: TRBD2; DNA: TGTGCCAGCAGCGCACCGACTAGCGGTAACCCCAATGAGCAGTTCTTC; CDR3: CASSAPTSGNPNEQFF
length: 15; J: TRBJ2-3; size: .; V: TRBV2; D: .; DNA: TGTGCCAGCAGTGACTTGCGGGCTAGCACAGATACGCAGTATTTT; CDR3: CASSDLRASTDTQYF
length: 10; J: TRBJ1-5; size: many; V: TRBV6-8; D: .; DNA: TGTGCCAGCAGTCTTCAGCCCCAGCATTTT; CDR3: CASSLQPQHF